This T cell receptor beta chain was captured in a study of T-cell reconstitution after alpha-beta-depleted transplantation in children. Broader study findings: The origin of high day-60 TCRbeta diversity in some patients lay in surviving recipient T cells and thymic progenitors.

It was with unique molecular identifiers that the TCRbeta library was prepared. TCRdb independently ran MiXCR on the PCR reads; one entry per CDR3 protein. The sample has about 420,000 distinct CDR3 sequences, around 15% seen once; the top ten hold less than 30%. In the case of this clonotype: Its matching antigen is unknown.

Sequencing used PBMCs, mostly from graft donor cells, obtained 360 days after TCRalphabeta/CD19-depleted stem cell transplant. The clonotype comes from a boy under two years old who had a stem cell transplant for Wiskott-Aldrich syndrome, so the T cells may come from the graft donor.

DNA of the CDR3: TGCAGTGCTAGCCCTAGGGGACAGGGTTCCTACAATGAGCAGTTCTTC. Its protein product is CSASPRGQGSYNEQFF. This chain uses TRBV20-1 with TRBJ2-1; 9 positions agree with TRBD1. This CDR3 is 16 amino acids long. Germline CDR1 DFQATT, CDR2 SNEGSKA (reference sequence). J was trimmed by 1 base and V by 3 bases; bases with no gene match: 7.